This TCR beta chain came from a study of T cells after posttransplantation cyclophosphamide. The study, taken as a whole, reports: TRB overlap between skin or GI tissue T cells and blood was limited. After PTCy, TRB diversity resembled that of CNI/methotrexate controls.

V lost 6 bases and J lost 3; bases outside the gene matches: 9. CDR1 is LNHDA, CDR2 SQIVND, per germline (reference sequence). The CDR3 totals 18 residues. TCRdb's table, derived via immunoSEQ multiplex PCR, lists solely in-frame clones and lacks some. The table records over 15,000 clones, 85% of them present only once. Controls had myeloablative marrow grafts with methotrexate and calcineurin inhibitor, sampled at 1 year. Comment on this clone: No antigen is known for it.

The J gene is TRBJ2-1, the V gene TRBV19; 15 bases are a match to TRBD2. This TCR derives from a female patient between 18 and 35 years old who received an allogeneic stem cell transplant from an unrelated donor, was CMV-positive, and had acute and chronic GVHD. Some of the T cells might come from the graft donor. The specimen was PBMCs, collected after allogeneic stem cell transplant with calcineurin inhibitor and methotrexate. CDR3 nucleotide sequence: TGTGCCAGTAGGGGGACTAGCGGGAGGTTGGGGGGCTACAATGAGCAGTTCTTC. Translation gives CASRGTSGRLGGYNEQFF.